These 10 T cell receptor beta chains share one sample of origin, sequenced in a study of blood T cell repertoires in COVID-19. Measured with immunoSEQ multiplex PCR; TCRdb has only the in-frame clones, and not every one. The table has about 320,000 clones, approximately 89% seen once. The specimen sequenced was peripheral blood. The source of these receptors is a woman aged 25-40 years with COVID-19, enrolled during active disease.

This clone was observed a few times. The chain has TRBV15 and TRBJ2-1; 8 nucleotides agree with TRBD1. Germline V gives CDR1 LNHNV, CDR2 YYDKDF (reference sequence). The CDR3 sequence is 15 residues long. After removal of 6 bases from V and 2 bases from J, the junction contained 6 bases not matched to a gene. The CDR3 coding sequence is TGTGCCACCAGTTCCGGACAGGGAACCTACAATGAGCAGTTCTTC. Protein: CATSSGQGTYNEQFF. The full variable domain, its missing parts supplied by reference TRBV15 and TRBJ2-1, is DAMVIQNPRYQVTQFGKPVTLSCSQTLNHNVMYWYQQKSSQAPKLLFHYYDKDFNNEADTPDNFQSRRPNTSFCFLDIRSPGLGDTAMYLCATSSGQGTYNEQFFGPGTRLTVL.

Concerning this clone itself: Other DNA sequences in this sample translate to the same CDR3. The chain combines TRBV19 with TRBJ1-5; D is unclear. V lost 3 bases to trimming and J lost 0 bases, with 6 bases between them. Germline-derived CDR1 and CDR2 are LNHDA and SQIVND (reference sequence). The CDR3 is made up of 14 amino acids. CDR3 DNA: TGTGCCAGTAGTATGTCCTCTAGCAATCAGCCCCAGCATTTT. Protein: CASSMSSSNQPQHF.

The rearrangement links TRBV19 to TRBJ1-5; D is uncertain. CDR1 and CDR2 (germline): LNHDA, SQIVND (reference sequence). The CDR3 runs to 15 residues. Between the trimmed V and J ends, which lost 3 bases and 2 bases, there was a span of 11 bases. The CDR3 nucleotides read TGTGCCAGTAGTATCTGGACTGAGGGCAATCAGCCCCAGCATTTT. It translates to CASSIWTEGNQPQHF.

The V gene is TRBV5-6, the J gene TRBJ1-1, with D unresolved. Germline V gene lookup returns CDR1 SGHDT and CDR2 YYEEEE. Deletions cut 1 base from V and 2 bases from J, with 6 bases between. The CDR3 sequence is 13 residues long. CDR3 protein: CASSLSVNTEAFF. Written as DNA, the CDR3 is TGTGCCAGCAGCTTGTCTGTTAACACTGAAGCTTTCTTT.

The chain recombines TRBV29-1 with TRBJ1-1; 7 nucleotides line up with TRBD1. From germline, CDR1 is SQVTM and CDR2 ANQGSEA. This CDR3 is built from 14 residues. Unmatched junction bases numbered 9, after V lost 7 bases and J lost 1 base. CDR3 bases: TGCAGCGCCCCCACAGGGGTCTGGAACACTGAAGCTTTCTTT. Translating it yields CSAPTGVWNTEAFF.

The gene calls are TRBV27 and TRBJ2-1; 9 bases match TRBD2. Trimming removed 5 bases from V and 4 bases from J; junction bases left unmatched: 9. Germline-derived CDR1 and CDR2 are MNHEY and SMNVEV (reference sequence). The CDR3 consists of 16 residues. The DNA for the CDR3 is TGTGCCAGCAGTGGGGCCGGGCGGGGGGGTTACAATGAGCAGTTCTTC. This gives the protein CASSGAGRGGYNEQFF.

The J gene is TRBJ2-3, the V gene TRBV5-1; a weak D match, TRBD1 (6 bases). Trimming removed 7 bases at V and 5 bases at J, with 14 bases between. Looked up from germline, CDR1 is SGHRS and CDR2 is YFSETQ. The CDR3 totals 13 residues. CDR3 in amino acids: CASGHPRGDTQYF. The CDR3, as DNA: TGCGCCAGCGGACACCCCAGGGGAGATACGCAGTATTTT. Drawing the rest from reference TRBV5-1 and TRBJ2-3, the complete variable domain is KAGVTQTPRYLIKTRGQQVTLSCSPISGHRSVSWYQQTPGQGLQFLFEYFSETQRNKGNFPGRFSGRQFSNSRSEMNVSTLELGDSALYLCASGHPRGDTQYFGPGTRLTVL.

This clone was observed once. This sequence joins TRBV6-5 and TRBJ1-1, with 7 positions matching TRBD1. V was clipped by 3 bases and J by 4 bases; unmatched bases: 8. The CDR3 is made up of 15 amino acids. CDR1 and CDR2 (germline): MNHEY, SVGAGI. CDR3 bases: TGTGCCAGCAGTTATAACAGGGGTATGAGCACTGAAGCTTTCTTT. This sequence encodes CASSYNRGMSTEAFF.

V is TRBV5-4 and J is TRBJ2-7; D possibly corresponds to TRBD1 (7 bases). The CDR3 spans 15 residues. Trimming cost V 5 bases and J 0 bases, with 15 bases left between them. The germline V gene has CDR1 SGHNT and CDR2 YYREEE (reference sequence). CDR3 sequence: CASRGGGTPSYEQYF. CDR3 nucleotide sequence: TGTGCCAGCAGAGGGGGCGGGACCCCCTCCTACGAGCAGTACTTC.

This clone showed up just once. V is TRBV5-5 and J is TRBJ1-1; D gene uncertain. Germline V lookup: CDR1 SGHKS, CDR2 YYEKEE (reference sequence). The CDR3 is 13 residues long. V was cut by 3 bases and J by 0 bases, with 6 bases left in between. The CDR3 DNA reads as TGTGCCAGCAGCTCCCCCTTGAACACTGAAGCTTTCTTT. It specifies CASSSPLNTEAFF.